The next 30 T cell receptor beta chains were all read from a single sample in a study of regulatory T cells in long-lasting Graves disease. For TCR beta, libraries came from iRepertoire HTBI primers and Arm-PCR of CDR3 regions. Each CDR3 protein is one row after TCRdb ran MiXCR on the multiplex PCR reads. The data hold 390,000 or so distinct CDR3 sequences, with roughly 24% observed a single time. As for time point: persistent/refractory GD, antithyroid drugs over 5 years with positive TRAb. Making the TCR library involved RNA that had been extracted from PBMCs. The sequencing here drew on peripheral blood mononuclear cells (PBMCs), taken when the disease was refractory, from a patient treated with antithyroid drugs. Receptors originate from a woman between 35 and 50 years old with Graves disease.

This clonotype has ten or more counts. The chain has TRBV27 and TRBJ1-5; D uncertain. The ends were cut back, 5 bases at V and 10 bases at J, with 12 bases in the middle. Germline-derived CDR1 and CDR2 are MNHEY and SMNVEV (reference sequence). The CDR3 loop spans 12 amino acids. CDR3 nucleotides: TGTGCCAGCAGTCCCAGTCGGGAACCCCAGCATTTT. It encodes CASSPSREPQHF.

Concerning this clonotype itself: This may be a read error, as it is one base from a much larger clone. The chain joins TRBV6-6 to TRBJ1-2; 7 bases map to TRBD1. The CDR3 has 15 amino acids. The V gene end was trimmed by 0 bases and the J gene end by 2 bases; junction bases not matched to a gene: 3. CDR1 and CDR2 (germline): MNHNY, SVGAGI (reference sequence). CDR3 in amino acids: CASSYSGRGNYGYTF. CDR3 coding DNA: TGTGCCAGCAGTTACTCGGGCAGGGGGAACTATGGCTACACCTTC.

This clonotype has at least ten counts. The J gene is TRBJ1-1, the V gene TRBV6-1; D unclear. Germline CDR1 MNHNS, CDR2 SASEGT. V dropped 6 bases and J dropped 3 bases, with 11 bases sitting between them. The CDR3 sequence is 13 residues long. The CDR3: CASSPVAYTEAFF. CDR3 in DNA: TGTGCCAGCAGCCCGGTTGCCTACACTGAAGCTTTCTTT.

This chain connects TRBV18 to TRBJ1-1; D gene ambiguous. Germline V gene data show CDR1 as KGHSH and CDR2 as LQKENI. Trimming stripped 1 base from V and 3 bases from J, with 9 bases between. The CDR3 is 14 amino acids. The CDR3, as DNA: TGTGCCAGCTCACCACGGGCGGGAGACACTGAAGCTTTCTTT. Amino acids: CASSPRAGDTEAFF.

The chain has TRBV5-4 and TRBJ1-2; 7 bases are shared with TRBD1. Germline values: CDR1 SGHNT, CDR2 YYREEE (reference sequence). CDR3 size: 15 residues. Trimming at V came to 6 bases and at J to 4 bases, leaving 12 bases not matched to a gene. CDR3 in DNA: TGTGCCAGCACCCCCGCAGGGGGATCTAGCTATGGCTACACCTTC. This sequence encodes CASTPAGGSSYGYTF.

This clonotype was recorded a few times. This chain connects TRBV9 to TRBJ2-2; 9 bases align to TRBD2. Germline assignment: CDR1 SGDLS and CDR2 YYNGEE. The CDR3 covers 19 residues. J was trimmed by 4 bases and V by 0 bases; bases with no gene match: 13. The CDR3 reads CASSVGGGRADRVTGELFF. In DNA, the CDR3 is TGTGCCAGCAGCGTAGGAGGCGGGAGGGCTGATCGTGTCACCGGGGAGCTGTTTTTT.

This rearrangement joins TRBV9 to TRBJ2-2; no definite D call. The CDR3 loop spans 18 amino acids. Trimming took 1 base from V and 1 from J, leaving 17 bases between them. Germline V gives CDR1 SGDLS, CDR2 YYNGEE. This CDR3 is CASSVSFRRHENTGELFF. DNA of the CDR3: TGTGCCAGCAGCGTAAGCTTTAGGAGACATGAGAACACCGGGGAGCTGTTTTTT. Full variable domain (remainder filled in from reference TRBV9 and TRBJ2-2): DSGVTQTPKHLITATGQRVTLRCSPRSGDLSVYWYQQSLDQGLQFLIQYYNGEERAKGNILERFSAQQFPDLHSELNLSSLELGDSALYFCASSVSFRRHENTGELFFGEGSRLTVL.

This sequence joins TRBV28 and TRBJ2-1, with 8 bases lining up with TRBD2. Trimming at V came to 4 bases and at J to 1 base, leaving 30 bases not matched to a gene. Germline values: CDR1 MDHEN, CDR2 SYDVKM. CDR3 size: 24 residues. The CDR3 DNA reads as TGTGCCAGCAGTTCCCCGGGAGGAGGGGGGGAGCGGCGGGAGGTGGTCTGGTCCTACAATGAGCAGTTCTTC. This gives the protein CASSSPGGGGERREVVWSYNEQFF.

This clonotype was seen at least ten times. The CDR3 nucleotides read TGTGCCAGCAGGGTCAGTCGTACGGCCAACTCCTACGAGCAGTACTTC. It encodes CASRVSRTANSYEQYF. The chain recombines TRBV2 with TRBJ2-7; D gene uncertain. V was trimmed by 6 bases and J by 0 bases, leaving 18 bases between them. This CDR3 is 16 amino acids long. Germline assignment: CDR1 SNHLY and CDR2 FYNNEI.

The chain employs TRBV12-3 or TRBV12-4 and TRBJ2-4; D is ambiguous. The CDR3 length is 17 residues. The ends were cut back, 0 bases at V and 8 bases at J, with 20 bases in the middle. DNA of the CDR3: TGTGCCAGCAGTTTAGCGCGGTTTAGGGATTCGATGGACATTCAGTACTTC. Protein: CASSLARFRDSMDIQYF.

This clonotype came up many times. The chain links TRBV15 to TRBJ2-3, with D possibly being TRBD1 (6 bases). CDR3 length equals 13 residues. The ends were cut back, 5 bases at V and 2 bases at J, with 8 bases in the middle. CDR1 and CDR2 (germline): LNHNV, YYDKDF (reference sequence). The CDR3 DNA follows: TGTGCCACCAGCGGGGGCCCCACAGATACGCAGTATTTT. Translated: CATSGGPTDTQYF.

Of note for this clonotype: At one of its ends the junction is not consistent with the germline gene, which may arise from a read error. The chain has TRBV7-9 and TRBJ2-1, with 11 bases aligning to TRBD2. Germline V gene data show CDR1 as SEHNR and CDR2 as FQNEAQ (reference sequence). The CDR3 has 15 residues. CDR3 in amino acids: CASRFSGRAYNEQFF. In DNA, the CDR3 is TGCGCCAGCAGATTTAGCGGGAGGGCCTACAATGAGCAGTTCTTC.

This clonotype was counted many times. The chain employs TRBV28 and TRBJ1-4; possible D gene TRBD1, 5 bases. The CDR3 has 12 residues. CDR1 MDHEN and CDR2 SYDVKM come from the germline V gene. Trimming left V 6 bases short and J 12 bases short, with 14 bases between. CDR3 sequence: CASRGLRIELFF. CDR3 bases: TGTGCCAGCAGGGGACTCCGGATTGAACTGTTTTTT.

This clonotype has a count of ten or more. This chain uses TRBV11-2 with TRBJ2-5; the D gene is possibly TRBD2 (5 bases). The CDR3 is 17 amino acids. V lost 4 bases and J 0 bases, leaving 18 bases between the germline ends. CDR1 and CDR2 from the germline V gene are SGHAT and FQNNGV. The DNA for the CDR3 is TGTGCCAGCAGCTCATCTAGGAGGACCTCGTACCAAGAGACCCAGTACTTC. Protein sequence: CASSSSRRTSYQETQYF.

This clonotype was observed a handful of times. The rearrangement uses TRBV7-3 and TRBJ2-3; D might be TRBD2 (6 bases). Trimming left V 1 base short and J 4 bases short, with 6 bases between. Germline loops: CDR1 SGHTA, CDR2 FQGTGA. CDR3 length: 13 residues. The CDR3 nucleotides read TGTGCCAGCAGCTTAAGCGGGGCAGATACGCAGTATTTT. Translation: CASSLSGADTQYF.

The chain uses TRBV2 and TRBJ2-6; 7 bases align to TRBD1. Per the germline V gene, CDR1 is SNHLY and CDR2 is FYNNEI. The CDR3 loop spans 17 amino acids. Trimming took 5 bases from V and 0 from J; bases not matched to a gene: 7. CDR3 nucleotide sequence: TGTGCCAGCAGTTGGACAGGAATCAGCTCTGGGGCCAACGTCCTGACTTTC. Translating it yields CASSWTGISSGANVLTF.

The chain combines TRBV7-9 with TRBJ2-2, with TRBD2 matching over 13 bases. From germline, CDR1 is SEHNR and CDR2 FQNEAQ (reference sequence). The CDR3 covers 18 residues. V shed 5 bases, J shed 1 base, and the junction held 7 bases outside the gene matches. CDR3 amino acids: CASSHPGLAGWNTGELFF. Written as DNA, the CDR3 is TGTGCCAGCAGCCACCCGGGACTAGCGGGATGGAACACCGGGGAGCTGTTTTTT.

To note about this clonotype: As the CDR3 is not closed by the conserved phenylalanine or tryptophan, this likely results from a read error. The rearrangement links TRBV28 to TRBJ2-7, with a tentative D call TRBD2 (6 bases). The V end was cut by 5 bases, the J end by 2 bases, with 22 bases between. The CDR3 runs 17 residues. The germline V gene encodes CDR1 MDHEN and CDR2 SYDVKM. The CDR3 spells CASSRPLSGTDTYEQYL. For the CDR3, the DNA is TGTGCCAGCAGTCGACCCCTTTCCGGGACTGATACCTACGAGCAGTACCTC.

As to this clonotype: A much larger clone lies one base from this, so it may be a read error. CDR3 protein: CASSAGLAGSYEQYF. The CDR3 DNA sequence: TGTGCCAGCAGCGCCGGACTAGCGGGTTCCTACGAGCAGTACTTC. The chain is built from TRBV5-6 and TRBJ2-7; TRBD2 aligns across 11 bases. This CDR3 contains 15 residues. V lost 4 bases and J lost 1; bases outside the gene matches: 4. In germline, CDR1 is SGHDT, CDR2 YYEEEE.

The chain links TRBV2 to TRBJ1-2, with D perhaps TRBD1 (5 bases). Per germline, CDR1 SNHLY and CDR2 FYNNEI. Trimming took off 6 bases at V and 4 bases at J, with 15 bases between the two ends. The CDR3 consists of 14 residues. CDR3 residues: CASRDRGFTYGYTF. CDR3 sequence (DNA): TGTGCCAGCAGGGACCGGGGGTTCACCTATGGCTACACCTTC.

This clonotype was counted at least ten times. The V and J genes are TRBV12-3 or TRBV12-4 and TRBJ2-7; TRBD2 agrees at 10 bases. The CDR3 loop spans 19 amino acids. The V gene end was trimmed by 0 bases and the J gene end by 5 bases; junction bases not matched to a gene: 16. The CDR3 is CASSLALRPSGRAIDEQYF. DNA of the CDR3: TGTGCCAGCAGTTTAGCCCTCAGACCAAGCGGGAGGGCCATCGACGAGCAGTACTTC.

This clonotype was counted ten times or more. V and J are TRBV2 and TRBJ2-2; D is possibly TRBD1 (5 bases). Deletions cut 5 bases from V and 4 bases from J, with 8 bases between. The CDR3 extends over 13 amino acids. Germline CDR1 reads SNHLY; CDR2 reads FYNNEI. The CDR3 sequence: CASSRQSTGELFF. The CDR3, as DNA: TGTGCCAGCAGTCGACAGTCCACCGGGGAGCTGTTTTTT.

This clonotype was seen ten or more times. The rearrangement links TRBV28 to TRBJ1-1; no clear D. V was shortened by 2 bases and J by 4 bases, with 14 bases between the two germline ends. Germline CDR1 is MDHEN and CDR2 is SYDVKM. The CDR3 covers 15 residues. The CDR3 reads CASSLPVAPGTEAFF. CDR3 sequence (DNA): TGTGCCAGCAGTTTACCGGTGGCGCCAGGCACTGAAGCTTTCTTT.

This clonotype has just a few counts. V gene TRBV5-4 combines with J gene TRBJ2-5; possibly TRBD2 for D (5 bases). The CDR3 is made up of 16 amino acids. Germline V lookup: CDR1 SGHNT, CDR2 YYREEE (reference sequence). V was clipped by 2 bases and J by 2 bases, with 16 bases between them. In nucleotides, the CDR3 is TGTGCCAGCAGCTTCTACAGCGGAAGTGATCAAGAGACCCAGTACTTC. It translates to CASSFYSGSDQETQYF. The full variable domain, with the rest looked up from reference TRBV5-4 and TRBJ2-5, is ETGVTQSPTHLIKTRGQQVTLRCSSQSGHNTVSWYQQALGQGPQFIFQYYREEENGRGNFPPRFSGLQFPNYSSELNVNALELDDSALYLCASSFYSGSDQETQYFGPGTRLLVL.

The chain uses TRBV29-1 and TRBJ2-3, with TRBD2 matching over 13 bases. The CDR3 is made up of 14 amino acids. The trim removed 3 bases at V and 5 bases at J, leaving 2 bases unmatched. CDR1 and CDR2 from the germline V gene are SQVTM and ANQGSEA. CDR3 nucleotide sequence: TGCAGCGTTGAGACTAGCGGGAGGAAAGATACGCAGTATTTT. This encodes CSVETSGRKDTQYF.

The chain recombines TRBV5-6 with TRBJ2-2; D ambiguous. V lost 2 bases and J 5 bases, leaving 10 bases between the germline ends. CDR3 length: 14 amino acids. CDR1 is SGHDT and CDR2 is YYEEEE in the germline V gene. In nucleotides, the CDR3 is TGTGCCAGCAGCTTTGATTTCGGAACCGGGGAGCTGTTTTTT. Amino acids: CASSFDFGTGELFF.

This clonotype showed up many times. For the CDR3, the DNA is TGTGCCAGCAAGATGACTAGCGGGTTTGAGACCCAGTACTTC. Encoded protein: CASKMTSGFETQYF. The gene calls are TRBV2 and TRBJ2-5; TRBD2 matches 10 bases. This CDR3 contains 14 residues. The V segment lost 7 bases and the J segment 5 bases; nucleotides outside the gene matches: 7. Germline V gene data show CDR1 as SNHLY and CDR2 as FYNNEI.

This clonotype came up many times. The rearrangement joins TRBV6-1 to TRBJ2-7; unclear D gene. The CDR3 contains 14 residues. V lost 7 bases, J lost 5 bases, and 18 bases lay in between. CDR1 MNHNS and CDR2 SASEGT come from the germline V gene. Written as DNA, the CDR3 is TGTGCCAGCACCTCTGTTCCCTCTTTAAACGAGCAGTACTTC. Amino acids: CASTSVPSLNEQYF.

In this sample, this clonotype turned up once. With a much larger clone just one base away, this may be a read error. The rearrangement links TRBV7-3 to TRBJ1-2, with 7 bases identical to TRBD1. The CDR3 consists of 13 residues. V lost 0 bases to trimming and J lost 7 bases; unmatched junction nucleotides: 2. The germline gives CDR1 SGHTA, CDR2 FQGTGA. This chain's CDR3 is CASSLTGGGGYTF. CDR3 DNA sequence: TGTGCCAGCAGCTTAACAGGGGGCGGTGGCTACACCTTC.

The J gene is TRBJ2-7, the V gene TRBV5-8; 16 bases line up with TRBD2. The CDR3 totals 17 residues. V shed 2 bases and J 4 bases; nucleotides not matched to a gene: 6. Per the germline V gene, CDR1 is SGHTS and CDR2 is YDEGEE. Here the CDR3 reads CASSFSGTSGRAYEQYF. CDR3 coding DNA: TGTGCCAGCAGCTTTTCCGGGACTAGCGGGAGGGCTTACGAGCAGTACTTC.